This T cell receptor (beta chain) was sequenced in a study of shared clonotypes between healthy human individuals. The study's findings and limits: Generally, estimated richness proved larger in naive subsets than it did in memory subsets. Sequencing depth was a factor that was expected to affect clonotype sharing among donors.

Only Caucasian adults living in Nashville, Tennessee served as donors. In the authors' methods: ImmunoSEQ junction-only sequences lacked quality scores, so their filtering differed. Method: immunoSEQ multiplex PCR; TCRdb's copy keeps in-frame clones and lacks some. V, J and clone size were drawn from that table, and D and trimming were deduced from the DNA. The sample consists of 2 million to 3 million clones, 90% to 95% of them appearing once. Comments on this clone: Its antigen is unidentified.

V lost 0 bases to trimming and J lost 7 bases, with 12 bases between them. CDR1 is MNHNY, CDR2 SVGAGI, per germline (reference sequence). This CDR3 region has 15 residues. The source material was naive CD4+ T cells sorted from blood. The subset: CD45RA+ positively selected. This sequence joins TRBV6-6 and TRBJ1-4; D is unclear. The clonotype originates from a man younger than 30 in good health. The CDR3 region is CASSYSGLDGEKLFF. The CDR3 DNA is TGTGCCAGCAGTTACTCTGGGTTAGACGGTGAAAAACTGTTTTTT.